This T cell receptor (beta chain) is from a study of blood T cell repertoires in COVID-19. The wider study: Spain, Italy and the United States supplied samples that represented acute and convalescent COVID-19.

Data came from immunoSEQ multiplex PCR; TCRdb stores just in-frame clones and leaves some out. The profile shows fewer than 85,000 clones, 83% of them singletons. This clone was counted between two and nine times. V was pared by 1 base and J by 5 bases, with 9 bases between. The CDR3 consists of 14 residues. Per the germline V gene, CDR1 is MGHRA and CDR2 is YSYEKL. The sequence was collected from a woman aged 55-69 years with acute or convalescent COVID-19. This sequence joins TRBV4-1 and TRBJ1-5, with D possibly TRBD1 on 5 matching bases. What was sequenced was peripheral blood. The CDR3 protein is CASSQGGGDQPQHF. The CDR3 DNA sequence: TGCGCCAGCAGCCAAGGGGGGGGAGATCAGCCCCAGCATTTT.